This entry lists 32 T cell receptor beta chains sequenced from one sample in a study of shared clonotypes between healthy human individuals. Naive CD8 cells lacked CD45RO, underwent positive selection for CCR7 and left out terminally differentiated effector memory CD45RA+ cells. Some clones are missing from TCRdb's copy, which holds only in-frame ones; the method was immunoSEQ multiplex PCR. The sample includes roughly 1,800,000 clones, less than 95% of them seen just once. The sequenced sample consisted of naive CD8+ T cells sorted from blood. The origin of the receptors is a man younger than 35 in good health.

This chain joins TRBV10-2 and TRBJ2-5; TRBD1 matches at 9 bases. Trimming removed 5 bases from V and 2 bases from J; junction bases left unmatched: 6. The CDR3 has 15 residues. Germline V gene data show CDR1 as WSHSY and CDR2 as SAAADI. The CDR3 DNA is TGCGCCAGCAGTCTCCCGGGACAGGGACAAGAGACCCAGTACTTC. This codes for CASSLPGQGQETQYF.

V and J are TRBV13 and TRBJ2-5, with 8 bases fitting TRBD2. The CDR3 is 14 amino acids. Unmatched junction bases numbered 6, after V lost 4 bases and J lost 5 bases. Germline lookup yields CDR1 PRHDT and CDR2 FYEKMQ (reference sequence). The chain's CDR3 is CASSSGLAAETQYF. CDR3 coding DNA: TGTGCCAGCAGCTCCGGACTAGCAGCTGAGACCCAGTACTTC.

The sample holds a few counts of this clone. The chain has TRBV19 and TRBJ2-2; a possible D gene is TRBD1 (6 bases). The CDR3 sequence is 16 residues long. CDR1 and CDR2 (germline): LNHDA, SQIVND (reference sequence). V was cut by 5 bases and J by 3 bases, with 16 bases left in between. The chain's CDR3 is CASSGGSLSDTGELFF. CDR3 in DNA: TGTGCCAGTAGTGGGGGCAGTTTGTCTGACACCGGGGAGCTGTTTTTT.

The chain has TRBV7-8 and TRBJ2-4; 14 positions agree with TRBD2. The germline V gene has CDR1 SGHVS and CDR2 FQNEAQ. The CDR3 runs 16 residues. V was clipped by 0 bases and J by 11 bases; unmatched bases: 6. The CDR3 DNA is TGTGCCAGCAGCTTAGCGATGGGACTAGCGGGAGTAGTTCAGTACTTC. Residues: CASSLAMGLAGVVQYF.

This chain uses TRBV7-6 with TRBJ2-1; D is undetermined. Trimming removed 0 bases from V and 0 bases from J, with 15 bases in between. CDR1 is SGHVS, CDR2 FNYEAQ, per germline. The CDR3 contains 18 residues. CDR3 DNA sequence: TGTGCCAGCAGCTTAGCCCCCCTTGATTCCTACTCCTACAATGAGCAGTTCTTC. It translates to CASSLAPLDSYSYNEQFF.

The chain combines TRBV13 with TRBJ2-7; D uncertain. The V end was cut by 4 bases, the J end by 0 bases, with 10 bases between. CDR1 and CDR2 from the germline V gene are PRHDT and FYEKMQ (reference sequence). The CDR3 covers 14 residues. CDR3 sequence: CASSSGKSSYEQYF. CDR3 nucleotides: TGTGCCAGCAGCTCTGGAAAATCCTCCTACGAGCAGTACTTC.

The chain has TRBV4-1 and TRBJ2-1, with 11 bases lining up with TRBD2. The V and J ends lost 7 bases and 6 bases, in that order; junction bases with no gene match: 8. The V gene's germline CDR1 is MGHRA and CDR2 YSYEKL. CDR3 length: 15 amino acids. In DNA, the CDR3 is TGCGCCAGCAAGGGGGGGCTAGCGGGAGGCAATGAGCAGTTCTTC. It translates to CASKGGLAGGNEQFF.

This chain uses TRBV4-1 with TRBJ1-5; no reliable D call. The CDR3 has 16 amino acids. Trimming shortened V by 0 bases and J by 0 bases, and 9 bases separated the two germline ends. Per the germline V gene, CDR1 is MGHRA and CDR2 is YSYEKL. CDR3 coding DNA: TGCGCCAGCAGCCAAGATAACAGTTATAGCAATCAGCCCCAGCATTTT. Its protein product is CASSQDNSYSNQPQHF.

This rearrangement joins TRBV25-1 to TRBJ2-1; D unclear. The CDR3 is 12 amino acids. Between the trimmed V and J ends, which lost 3 bases and 6 bases, there was a span of 6 bases. Germline V gene data show CDR1 as MGHDK and CDR2 as SYGVNS. The CDR3 DNA is TGTGCCAGCAGTGACAGCCCCAATGAGCAGTTCTTC. Amino acid sequence: CASSDSPNEQFF.

This clone was seen only once. The chain uses TRBV5-6 and TRBJ2-1; the match to TRBD2 covers 11 bases. Trimming took 0 bases from V and 9 from J; bases not matched to a gene: 2. CDR1 and CDR2 from the germline V gene are SGHDT and YYEEEE. The CDR3 has 14 residues. The CDR3 loop reads CASSLGLAGSEQFF. In DNA, the CDR3 is TGTGCCAGCAGCTTGGGACTAGCGGGGAGTGAGCAGTTCTTC.

The J gene is TRBJ2-5, the V gene TRBV27, with 7 bases that match TRBD1. CDR1 is MNHEY and CDR2 is SMNVEV in the germline V gene (reference sequence). The CDR3 consists of 15 residues. After removal of 8 bases from V and 4 bases from J, the junction contained 13 bases not matched to a gene. This chain's CDR3 is CASGLPWGTVETQYF. In DNA, the CDR3 is TGTGCCAGCGGACTTCCTTGGGGGACAGTAGAGACCCAGTACTTC.

The chain links TRBV4-3 to TRBJ2-1; D is perhaps TRBD1 (6 bases). V was pared by 3 bases and J by 2 bases, with 17 bases between. Per germline, CDR1 LGHNA and CDR2 YSLEER. The CDR3 runs 17 residues. The CDR3: CASSQTPGTPPYNEQFF. In DNA, the CDR3 is TGCGCCAGCAGCCAGACACCCGGGACACCTCCCTACAATGAGCAGTTCTTC.

This clone came up once. The CDR3 loop is CASSLSQGGVRSNEQFF. As DNA, the CDR3 is TGTGCCAGCAGCTTGTCCCAGGGGGGAGTACGTAGCAATGAGCAGTTCTTC. The rearrangement joins TRBV13 to TRBJ2-1; D is possibly TRBD1 (7 bases). V was trimmed by 3 bases and J by 6 bases, leaving 21 bases between them. The CDR3 covers 17 residues. Germline V gene lookup returns CDR1 PRHDT and CDR2 FYEKMQ (reference sequence).

On this clone itself: Germline is not matched at one junction end, which may reflect a read error. Additional DNA sequences in this sample encode the identical CDR3. The V gene is TRBV13, the J gene TRBJ2-3, with D unclear. CDR3 length: 12 amino acids. Germline V gene sequence: CDR1 PRHDT, CDR2 FYEKMQ (reference sequence). The chain's CDR3 is CASSLGFDTQYF. The CDR3 region has the DNA TGTGCCAGCAGCCTAGGATTTGATACGCAGTATTTT.

The chain carries TRBV6-1 and TRBJ1-6; unclear D gene. Germline V lookup: CDR1 MNHNS, CDR2 SASEGT. The CDR3 consists of 15 residues. Trimming removed 4 bases from V and 5 bases from J, with 12 bases in between. CDR3 residues: CASSVWGVDNSPLHF. The CDR3 bases are TGTGCCAGCAGTGTTTGGGGTGTGGATAATTCACCCCTCCACTTT.

The chain carries TRBV2 and TRBJ1-4, with D uncertain. Trimming took 3 bases from V and 8 from J, leaving 10 bases between them. Germline V lookup: CDR1 SNHLY, CDR2 FYNNEI. This CDR3 has 13 amino acids. CDR3 region: CASSDWGGEKLFF. DNA of the CDR3: TGTGCCAGCAGTGATTGGGGTGGCGAAAAACTGTTTTTT.

The chain combines TRBV29-1 with TRBJ2-1, with TRBD2 matching 10 bases. V trimming: 5 bases; J trimming: 5 bases; junction bases outside the gene matches: 3. The germline gives CDR1 SQVTM, CDR2 ANQGSEA. The CDR3 totals 13 residues. CDR3 in amino acids: CSVLSGRHNEQFF. DNA of the CDR3: TGCAGCGTTCTTAGCGGGAGGCACAATGAGCAGTTCTTC.

The chain couples TRBV5-1 to TRBJ2-7; 11 positions agree with TRBD2. The CDR3 spans 14 residues. The ends lost 5 bases at V and 4 bases at J; junction bases unmatched: 5. Per the germline V gene, CDR1 is SGHRS and CDR2 is YFSETQ. Written as DNA, the CDR3 is TGCGCCAGCAGATATAGCGGGGGGGAGTACGAGCAGTACTTC. Its translation: CASRYSGGEYEQYF.

The CDR3 region has the DNA TGCAGCGTTGTGGGGGAGCTAGGCTCCTACAATGAGCAGTTCTTC. It translates to CSVVGELGSYNEQFF. The chain joins TRBV29-1 to TRBJ2-1; TRBD1 or TRBD2 may be the D gene (5 bases each). V lost 4 bases and J lost 0, with 13 bases in between. The CDR3 consists of 15 residues. Germline CDR1 reads SQVTM; CDR2 reads ANQGSEA.

The gene calls are TRBV4-1 and TRBJ1-1, with D hard to call. The V gene lost 1 base and the J gene lost 6 bases, with 12 bases spanning the gap. CDR3 length: 14 residues. CDR1 and CDR2 (germline): MGHRA, YSYEKL. The CDR3 DNA sequence: TGCGCCAGCAGCCAAGTGAACAGTCGGGCTGAAGCTTTCTTT. This encodes CASSQVNSRAEAFF.

The chain has TRBV2 and TRBJ1-1; the D gene is possibly TRBD1 (5 bases). In germline, CDR1 is SNHLY, CDR2 FYNNEI. CDR3 length equals 17 residues. The ends were cut back, 4 bases at V and 0 bases at J, with 18 bases in the middle. Here the CDR3 DNA reads TGTGCCAGCAGTGCGGAGGCAGGGTTGGGAGTGAACACTGAAGCTTTCTTT. Its protein is CASSAEAGLGVNTEAFF.

V and J are TRBV7-9 and TRBJ2-5; the D gene is possibly TRBD2 (5 bases). CDR1 and CDR2 (germline): SEHNR, FQNEAQ (reference sequence). The V end lost 0 bases, the J end lost 2 bases, and 16 bases lay between the germline ends. The CDR3 extends over 17 amino acids. The CDR3 DNA sequence: TGTGCCAGCAGCTTAGCAGCGGCGTTGCTGTGGCAAGAGACCCAGTACTTC. Residues: CASSLAAALLWQETQYF.

This chain connects TRBV30 to TRBJ2-2; tentative D call: TRBD2 (6 bases). Trimming removed 7 bases from V and 4 bases from J, with 13 bases in between. The CDR3 extends over 13 amino acids. CDR1 and CDR2 (germline): GTSNPN, SVGIG (reference sequence). CDR3 protein: CASVERATGELFF. The CDR3 DNA follows: TGTGCCTCCGTAGAGCGGGCCACCGGGGAGCTGTTTTTT.

For this clone: The identical CDR3 is also encoded by other nucleotide sequences in the sample. The chain carries TRBV27 and TRBJ2-7; D gene unclear. In germline, CDR1 is MNHEY, CDR2 SMNVEV (reference sequence). Trimming shortened V by 0 bases and J by 4 bases, and 7 bases separated the two germline ends. CDR3 length equals 13 residues. The CDR3 loop is CASSLSPVYEQYF. The CDR3 DNA reads as TGTGCCAGCAGTTTATCCCCGGTATACGAGCAGTACTTC.

The chain uses TRBV5-1 and TRBJ2-3; either TRBD1 or TRBD2 may supply D (6 bases each). V lost 0 bases to trimming and J lost 1 base, with 9 bases between them. This CDR3 contains 15 residues. Germline CDR1 reads SGHRS; CDR2 reads YFSETQ. For the CDR3, the DNA is TGCGCCAGCAGCTTGGTAGGGGGGCGCACAGATACGCAGTATTTT. Translating gives CASSLVGGRTDTQYF. Looking up the rest from reference TRBV5-1 and TRBJ2-3 gives the full variable domain: KAGVTQTPRYLIKTRGQQVTLSCSPISGHRSVSWYQQTPGQGLQFLFEYFSETQRNKGNFPGRFSGRQFSNSRSEMNVSTLELGDSALYLCASSLVGGRTDTQYFGPGTRLTVL.

The CDR3 here is CASSVAGQTSNEQFF. The CDR3 bases are TGTGCCAGCAGCGTCGCCGGGCAGACATCCAATGAGCAGTTCTTC. This rearrangement joins TRBV9 to TRBJ2-1; D is uncertain. Germline-derived CDR1 and CDR2 are SGDLS and YYNGEE. Deletions cut 2 bases from V and 6 bases from J, with 15 bases between. This CDR3 contains 15 residues.

The V gene is TRBV5-1, the J gene TRBJ2-1, with a weak D call TRBD2 (5 bases). CDR3 length: 16 amino acids. The V end lost 5 bases, the J end lost 6 bases, and 21 bases lay between the germline ends. Germline values: CDR1 SGHRS, CDR2 YFSETQ. This CDR3 reads CASRDTLGVARNEQFF. CDR3 in DNA: TGCGCCAGCAGGGATACTCTGGGAGTAGCCCGCAATGAGCAGTTCTTC.

V and J are TRBV25-1 and TRBJ1-1, with D unclear. CDR3 length equals 15 residues. V was pared by 3 bases and J by 0 bases, with 11 bases between. Germline lookup yields CDR1 MGHDK and CDR2 SYGVNS. The CDR3 reads CASSEERTLNTEAFF. The CDR3 region has the DNA TGTGCCAGCAGTGAGGAGAGAACCTTGAACACTGAAGCTTTCTTT.

This clone was counted a single time. The V gene is TRBV4-1, the J gene TRBJ2-2; 10 positions match TRBD1. The junction had 3 bases not matched to a gene; V was cut back by 2 bases and J by 3 bases. Germline V gene lookup returns CDR1 MGHRA and CDR2 YSYEKL. The CDR3 has 16 amino acids. This CDR3 is CASSQPGTGDTGELFF. The CDR3 DNA follows: TGCGCCAGCAGCCAACCCGGGACAGGGGACACCGGGGAGCTGTTTTTT.

V and J are TRBV10-3 and TRBJ2-2, with D tentatively TRBD1 (6 bases). The ends were cut back, 11 bases at V and 0 bases at J, with 13 bases in the middle. The CDR3 totals 14 residues. The germline V gene encodes CDR1 ENHRY and CDR2 SYGVKD. Here the CDR3 DNA reads TGTGCCGTCCTAGACAGGACGAACACCGGGGAGCTGTTTTTT. Its protein is CAVLDRTNTGELFF.

In this sample, this clone turned up once. V and J are TRBV28 and TRBJ1-5, with TRBD1 as a possible D gene (5 bases). Germline V gene data show CDR1 as MDHEN and CDR2 as SYDVKM. The V gene lost 4 bases and the J gene lost 6 bases, with 10 bases spanning the gap. The CDR3 sequence is 13 residues long. The CDR3 DNA reads as TGTGCCAGCAGTTGGGACGGAGTTCAGCCCCAGCATTTT. It codes for CASSWDGVQPQHF.

The rearrangement links TRBV7-9 to TRBJ2-1; possible D gene TRBD2, 5 bases. CDR3 size: 15 residues. The V gene lost 0 bases and the J gene lost 8 bases, with 14 bases spanning the gap. Germline-derived CDR1 and CDR2 are SEHNR and FQNEAQ (reference sequence). CDR3 sequence reads: CASSLAHPSWDEQFF. For the CDR3, the DNA is TGTGCCAGCAGCTTAGCCCACCCTAGCTGGGATGAGCAGTTCTTC.